This TCR beta chain was sequenced for a study of blood T cells in healthy people across ages (dated by TCRdb to 2013 to 2016). Background for the entire study: In model experiments, template switching captured about one uniquely barcoded TCR beta cDNA molecule for every two T cells. The study measured age-related changes in TCR beta repertoire diversity using deep sequencing normalized with unique cDNA molecular identifiers. Four age groups were formed from the donors: young (average about 17 years), middle-aged (approximately 40), aged (over 55) and long-lived (about 80). To avoid experimental bias, donors of different ages were randomly spread across the sequencing lanes. Two additional independent replicas of 1 million unique cDNA reads from the same blood draw were analyzed for two donors (one aged 18 to 30 and one aged 80 or older). Broader findings and caveats from the paper: Because profiling used bulk unsorted PBMCs, naive and antigen-experienced compartments could not be compared conclusively. The CMV infection status of donors was not known, potentially confounding age-related changes in expanded clonotypes. Total diversity estimates from one million sequenced T cells were considered lower bounds and underestimates. Compared with the aged group, the long-lived group had more naive CD4+ T cells, fewer expanded clones and increased TCR diversity, suggesting age selection. Observed TCR beta diversity correlated strongly with the percentage of naive T cells measured by flow cytometry. As age increased, observed TCR beta diversity per million T cells dropped in a roughly linear way, and a significant reduction was already evident by age 40.

The donors were 40 or so Caucasian individuals from Russia, aged roughly 6 to 95 years, who were systemically healthy. Each donor gave around 9 milliliters of peripheral blood, collected into EDTA-treated Vacutainer tubes. Ficoll-Paque density-gradient centrifugation was used to isolate PBMCs, with at least 7 million per sample. Trizol reagent was used to extract total RNA from PBMCs, with at least 6 micrograms per sample. The percentages of naive CD45RAhigh/CD27high T cells were determined by flow cytometry on a PBMC aliquot from every donor. The library relied on 5' RACE. Sequencing took place on an Illumina HiSeq 2500. A second PCR of roughly 7 to 11 cycles was run with a J-beta primer mix and a sample-barcoded 5' primer. A unique molecular identifier was introduced onto each TCR beta cDNA molecule by a template-switch 5' adaptor carrying 12 random nucleotides. Each sample yielded at least 3 million CDR3-containing paired-end reads. All of the RNA was converted into first-strand cDNA using the Mint cDNA synthesis kit, with a TRBC-specific oligonucleotide serving as the primer. Following uracil-DNA glycosylase treatment, all cDNA underwent a first 18-cycle PCR with the universal primers M1SS and BC2_uni_R. The authors processed their data as follows. Normalization of each sample was performed by random selection of 1 million high-quality reads, each carrying a distinct molecular identifier. Instead of being binned into consensus sequences, reads that shared molecular identifiers were thrown out. MiTCR, with a Q25 quality threshold and the strictest error-elimination algorithm, was used for CDR3 identification, clonotype clustering and error correction. A nonparametric unseen species model with Euler transformation was used to estimate a lower bound on total TCR beta diversity. TCRdb cleaned the public reads at Q25 with fastp, built clones with MiXCR and kept in-frame beta chains. Entries that share a CDR3 protein sequence are merged under the most common genes and DNA. TCRdb, not the original authors, processed these V and J calls. Counted in this sample were about 1.1 million distinct CDR3 sequences; 30% to 40% of them appeared once. Clones ranked in the top ten supply roughly 13% of the sample.

The CDR3 numbers 14 residues from cysteine through phenylalanine. Only the CDR3 region is kept as DNA, spanning 42 bases read in frame from base 1. In the germline V gene, CDR1 corresponds to LGHNA and CDR2 to YSLEER. V loses 2 bases, J loses 12 bases, and the germline ends lie 18 bases apart. This clonotype was detected only a few times. This clone's antigen is unknown. Base quality data are lacking; no much larger clone is found one base away. This chain joins TRBV4-3 to TRBJ2-3, with the D gene not confidently named. This receptor was obtained from a man between 18 and 29 years old in good health. The sequenced sample was blood. In nucleotides, the sequence is TGCGCCAGCAGCCAACTGGTGGACCGTTCCGGCCAGTATTTT. Translated, it gives CASSQLVDRSGQYF.